Following are 23 T cell receptor beta chains from one sample sequenced in a study of T cell changes during pregnancy in multiple sclerosis. Measured with immunoSEQ multiplex PCR; TCRdb has only the in-frame clones, and not every one. The table has tens of thousands of clones, 92% seen once; the top ten hold less than 3.5%. The sample was peripheral blood, taken in the third trimester of pregnancy. The receptors shown here come from a female donor in good health, enrolled as a control in a pregnancy study.

The rearrangement uses TRBV12-5 and TRBJ2-4; 8 positions agree with TRBD2. CDR3 length: 13 amino acids. V dropped 5 bases and J dropped 12; count of bases not matched to a gene: 9. Germline assignment: CDR1 LGHNT and CDR2 FRNRAP. The CDR3 coding sequence is TGTGCTAGTGGTGGGGTAGCGGGAACCAATCAGTACTTC. It is translated as CASGGVAGTNQYF.

The chain has TRBV5-1 and TRBJ1-2, with 7 bases identical to TRBD1. In germline, CDR1 is SGHRS, CDR2 YFSETQ. This CDR3 spans 14 amino acids. J lost 2 bases, V lost 0 bases, and 1 base had no gene match. The CDR3 nucleotides are TGCGCCAGCAGCTTGGACAGGGGAAACTATGGCTACACCTTC. The encoded protein is CASSLDRGNYGYTF.

This chain links TRBV5-1 with TRBJ2-2, with D possibly being TRBD2 (6 bases). V shed 2 bases and J shed 4 bases, with 12 bases lying between them. Per germline, CDR1 SGHRS and CDR2 YFSETQ. The CDR3 spans 15 residues. CDR3 sequence: CASSFGDFSTGELFF. The CDR3 nucleotides read TGCGCCAGCAGCTTTGGGGACTTCTCCACCGGGGAGCTGTTTTTT.

The chain joins TRBV7-2 to TRBJ1-5; D unclear. Germline V lookup: CDR1 SGHTA, CDR2 FQGNSA. Trimming stripped 4 bases from V and 4 bases from J, with 20 bases between. The CDR3 spans 17 residues. DNA of the CDR3: TGTGCCAGCAGCTCCCGGGAGGGCAGGTCGATTAATCAGCCCCAGCATTTT. Protein sequence: CASSSREGRSINQPQHF.

The chain uses TRBV9 and TRBJ1-2; D might be TRBD1 (5 bases). CDR3 length: 15 amino acids. Deletions cut 2 bases from V and 1 base from J, with 12 bases between. Germline CDR1 is SGDLS and CDR2 is YYNGEE. CDR3 nucleotides: TGTGCCAGCAGCGTCGGAGGGGAGAATAACTATGGCTACACCTTC. This gives the protein CASSVGGENNYGYTF.

This clone appeared a single time. The chain has TRBV7-2 and TRBJ2-1, with D tentatively TRBD1 (6 bases). Germline V gene data show CDR1 as SGHTA and CDR2 as FQGNSA. This CDR3 is built from 13 residues. Trimming took off 2 bases at V and 9 bases at J, with 11 bases between the two ends. The CDR3 DNA follows: TGTGCCAGCAGCTTACCAGGGGTGGGTGAGCAGTTCTTC. The encoded protein is CASSLPGVGEQFF.

The chain is built from TRBV5-8 and TRBJ2-7; D is perhaps TRBD2 (5 bases). Trimming cost V 6 bases and J 4 bases, with 14 bases left between them. Germline CDR1 is SGHTS and CDR2 is YDEGEE. The CDR3 is made up of 13 amino acids. The CDR3 DNA follows: TGTGCCAGCACCAACGCTAGAGGGTACGAGCAGTACTTC. As protein: CASTNARGYEQYF.

This chain links TRBV11-3 with TRBJ2-2; 9 bases line up with TRBD1. V gave up 5 bases and J gave up 5 bases; unmatched junction bases: 3. The length of the CDR3 is 14 residues. In germline, CDR1 is SGHNT, CDR2 YENEEA. The CDR3 DNA reads TGTGCCAGCAGCGTGGGGACAGGGACCGGGGAGCTGTTTTTT. The encoded protein is CASSVGTGTGELFF.

The gene calls are TRBV4-1 and TRBJ2-1; D unclear. Germline-derived CDR1 and CDR2 are MGHRA and YSYEKL. The CDR3 extends over 16 amino acids. Trimming shortened V by 2 bases and J by 0 bases, and 11 bases separated the two germline ends. The CDR3 DNA reads TGCGCCAGCAGCCAACATCGGGTTTTCTCCTACAATGAGCAGTTCTTC. Translating it yields CASSQHRVFSYNEQFF.

This chain links TRBV4-3 with TRBJ1-4, with 7 bases aligning to TRBD1. This CDR3 is 15 amino acids long. With 0 bases clipped from V and 6 bases from J, the junction kept 4 bases outside the gene matches. Germline V CDR1 and CDR2: LGHNA, YSLEER. DNA for the CDR3: TGCGCCAGCAGCCAAGAGCCCAGGGGGGATGAAAAACTGTTTTTT. This codes for CASSQEPRGDEKLFF.

The chain joins TRBV25-1 to TRBJ2-3; TRBD1 matches 8 bases. The length of the CDR3 is 13 residues. CDR1 and CDR2 from the germline V gene are MGHDK and SYGVNS. V lost 6 bases to trimming and J lost 4 bases; unmatched junction nucleotides: 3. Here the CDR3 reads CASRVQGADTQYF. The CDR3 nucleotides are TGTGCCAGCAGGGTACAGGGGGCAGATACGCAGTATTTT.

This sequence joins TRBV7-8 and TRBJ2-7, with 12 bases that match TRBD2. V lost 4 bases to trimming and J lost 4 bases; unmatched junction nucleotides: 8. Germline loops: CDR1 SGHVS, CDR2 FQNEAQ. The CDR3 runs to 16 residues. CDR3 in amino acids: CASSSFLAGGSYEQYF. The CDR3 region has the DNA TGTGCCAGCAGCTCATTCCTAGCGGGAGGGTCTTACGAGCAGTACTTC.

The V gene is TRBV6-1, the J gene TRBJ2-1, with 11 bases that match TRBD2. The J segment lost 7 bases and the V segment lost 6 bases, leaving 8 bases of the junction unmatched. Germline CDR1 reads MNHNS; CDR2 reads SASEGT. The CDR3 sequence is 15 residues long. The CDR3 sequence is CASSPLAGGRNEQFF. Here the CDR3 DNA reads TGTGCCAGCAGCCCCCTAGCGGGGGGAAGAAATGAGCAGTTCTTC.

In its sample, this clone was seen once. This chain uses TRBV6-1 with TRBJ2-6; D unresolved. Germline V CDR1 and CDR2: MNHNS, SASEGT. V was clipped by 3 bases and J by 0 bases, with 3 bases between them. The CDR3 sequence is 14 residues long. The CDR3 coding sequence is TGTGCCAGCAGTGACAACTCTGGGGCCAACGTCCTGACTTTC. Encoded protein: CASSDNSGANVLTF.

This clone was seen a few times. The rearrangement joins TRBV7-2 to TRBJ1-6; D is possibly TRBD1 (5 bases). CDR3 length: 14 residues. Germline V gives CDR1 SGHTA, CDR2 FQGNSA. With 0 bases removed from V and 10 bases from J, the gap between germline ends came to 10 bases. Here the CDR3 DNA reads TGTGCCAGCAGCTTAGCCCAGGGTGGCTCACCCCTCCACTTT. Translated, it gives CASSLAQGGSPLHF.

V usage is TRBV11-3 and J usage is TRBJ2-1; 12 bases are a match to TRBD2. V lost 6 bases, J lost 10 bases, and 13 bases stayed unmatched. This CDR3 contains 16 residues. CDR1 and CDR2 from the germline V gene are SGHNT and YENEEA. CDR3: CASSRKTSGSPYEQFF. The CDR3 DNA is TGTGCCAGCAGTCGGAAGACTAGCGGGAGCCCGTACGAGCAGTTCTTC.

The V and J genes are TRBV7-9 and TRBJ1-4; D not resolved. Germline CDR1 reads SEHNR; CDR2 reads FQNEAQ (reference sequence). This CDR3 comprises 15 residues. V lost 5 bases and J lost 0, with 10 bases in between. This CDR3 reads CASSTSAATNEKLFF. DNA for the CDR3: TGTGCCAGCAGCACCTCAGCGGCAACTAATGAAAAACTGTTTTTT.

The V gene is TRBV21-1, the J gene TRBJ2-1; the D segment call TRBD2 is taken from the table without a DNA check. TRBV21-1 is a listed pseudogene. The length of the CDR3 is 14 residues. DNA of the CDR3: TGTGCCAGCGAGGGACTAGCGGGGGGATCTGAGCAGTTCTTC. Amino acid sequence: CASEGLAGGSEQFF.

This chain uses TRBV6-6 with TRBJ1-5; weak D call: TRBD1 (6 bases). Trimming pared 8 bases from V and 2 bases from J, leaving 16 bases between. Germline-derived CDR1 and CDR2 are MNHNY and SVGAGI (reference sequence). CDR3 size: 15 residues. The DNA of the CDR3 is TGTGCCAGCGGCAACAGGGAGGGGGGCAATCAGCCCCAGCATTTT. Translation: CASGNREGGNQPQHF.

The CDR3 is CASSLFGRGTDTQYF. The CDR3 DNA reads TGTGCCAGCAGTTTATTCGGCAGGGGAACAGATACGCAGTATTTT. This sequence joins TRBV28 and TRBJ2-3; possible D gene TRBD1, 6 bases. CDR3 length equals 15 residues. Trimming removed 1 base at V and 3 bases at J, with 11 bases between. The V gene's germline CDR1 is MDHEN and CDR2 SYDVKM.

This clone was counted once. The J gene is TRBJ2-1, the V gene TRBV7-2, with TRBD2 matching 13 bases. The V gene's germline CDR1 is SGHTA and CDR2 FQGNSA. V shed 4 bases, J shed 7 bases, and the junction held 10 bases outside the gene matches. The CDR3 loop spans 17 amino acids. This CDR3 is CASSSVPGLAGRNEQFF. The CDR3 DNA follows: TGTGCCAGCAGCTCAGTCCCGGGACTAGCGGGGAGGAATGAGCAGTTCTTC.

The J gene is TRBJ2-7, the V gene TRBV30; TRBD2 matches 11 bases. Germline CDR1 is GTSNPN and CDR2 is SVGIG (reference sequence). The CDR3 loop spans 14 amino acids. Losses at the gene ends were 7 bases for V and 1 base for J; bases not matched to a gene: 6. For the CDR3, the DNA is TGTGCCTCCGAGACTAGCGGGGCGTCCTACGAGCAGTACTTC. Translating it yields CASETSGASYEQYF.

The rearrangement joins TRBV7-2 to TRBJ1-2; TRBD1 might be the D (5 bases). The CDR3 runs to 14 residues. Trimming shortened V by 5 bases and J by 8 bases, and 18 bases separated the two germline ends. CDR1 and CDR2 (germline): SGHTA, FQGNSA. DNA of the CDR3: TGTGCCAGCAGCACTCAGGGATATTCTTCGGGCTACACCTTC. Translation gives CASSTQGYSSGYTF.